This TCR beta chain was identified in a study of cytotoxic CD8 clonotypes in ibrutinib-treated CLL. The overall study: After a median of about 62 months, roughly 15 patients stayed remitted and approximately 12 progressed; responses had been partial in 24 and complete in 2.

Clones were read by immunoSEQ multiplex PCR, and TCRdb kept only the in-frame ones, dropping some. Of approximately 90,000 clones listed, 75% to 80% were seen once; the top ten hold around 24%. Trimming removed 5 bases from V and 5 bases from J, with 9 bases in between. This CDR3 contains 11 residues. Germline V gene lookup returns CDR1 SQVTM and CDR2 ANQGSEA. This clonotype was obtained from a human donor with chronic lymphocytic leukemia. The source material was PBMCs, sampled after 24 months of ibrutinib treatment. The rearrangement uses TRBV29-1 and TRBJ2-5; D is possibly TRBD2 (5 bases). CDR3: CSVLALETQYF. The CDR3 bases are TGCAGCGTTCTAGCCCTGGAGACCCAGTACTTC. Full variable domain (outside the CDR3, taken from reference TRBV29-1 and TRBJ2-5): SAVISQKPSRDICQRGTSLTIQCQVDSQVTMMFWYRQQPGQSLTLIATANQGSEATYESGFVIDKFPISRPNLTFSTLTVSNMSPEDSSIYLCSVLALETQYFGPGTRLLVL.